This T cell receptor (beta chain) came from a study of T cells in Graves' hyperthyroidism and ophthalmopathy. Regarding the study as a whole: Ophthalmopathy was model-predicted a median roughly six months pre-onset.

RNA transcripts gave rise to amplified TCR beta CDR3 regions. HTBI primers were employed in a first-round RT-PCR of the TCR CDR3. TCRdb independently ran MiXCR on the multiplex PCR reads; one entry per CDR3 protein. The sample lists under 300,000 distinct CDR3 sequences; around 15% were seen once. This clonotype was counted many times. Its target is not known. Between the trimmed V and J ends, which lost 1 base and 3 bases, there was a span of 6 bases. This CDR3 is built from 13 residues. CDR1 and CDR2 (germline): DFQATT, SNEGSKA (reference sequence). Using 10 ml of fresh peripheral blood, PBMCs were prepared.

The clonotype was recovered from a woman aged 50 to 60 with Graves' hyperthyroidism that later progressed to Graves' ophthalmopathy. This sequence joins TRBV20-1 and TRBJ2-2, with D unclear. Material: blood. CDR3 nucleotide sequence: TGCAGTGCTAGAGGGCAGTACACCGGGGAGCTGTTTTTT. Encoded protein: CSARGQYTGELFF.